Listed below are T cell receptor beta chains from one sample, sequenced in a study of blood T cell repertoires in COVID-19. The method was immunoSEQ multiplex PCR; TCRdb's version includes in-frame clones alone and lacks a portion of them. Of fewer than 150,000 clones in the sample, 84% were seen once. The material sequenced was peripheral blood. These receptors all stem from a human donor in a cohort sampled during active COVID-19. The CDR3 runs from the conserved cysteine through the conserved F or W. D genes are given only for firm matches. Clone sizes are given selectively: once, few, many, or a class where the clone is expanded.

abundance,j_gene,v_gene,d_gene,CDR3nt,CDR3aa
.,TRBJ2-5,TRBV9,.,TGTGCCAGCAGCGTAGACCCTATCCAAGAGACCCAGTACTTC,CASSVDPIQETQYF
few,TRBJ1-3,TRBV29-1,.,TGCAGCGTTGAATCCCCAATCTCTGGAAACACCATATATTTT,CSVESPISGNTIYF
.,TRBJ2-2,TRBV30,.,TGTGCCTGGAGTGTACCTAGAATGGCAAACACCGGGGAGCTGTTTTTT,CAWSVPRMANTGELFF
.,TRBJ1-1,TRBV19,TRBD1,TGTGCCAGTAGTACTATGGACAGGGGGAACACTGAAGCTTTCTTT,CASSTMDRGNTEAFF
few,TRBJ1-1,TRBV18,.,TGTGCCAGCTCACCGGGGCAGCCTAACACTGAAGCTTTCTTT,CASSPGQPNTEAFF
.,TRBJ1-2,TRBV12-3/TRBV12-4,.,TGTGCCAGCAGTTTACAGGGTTATGGCTACACCTTC,CASSLQGYGYTF
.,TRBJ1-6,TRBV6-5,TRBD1,TGTGCCAGCAGTTACGGACAGGGACAGTCACCCCTCCACTTT,CASSYGQGQSPLHF
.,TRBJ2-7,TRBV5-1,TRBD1,TGCGCCAGCAGCGAGACAGGGAGCTCCTACGAGCAGTACTTC,CASSETGSSYEQYF
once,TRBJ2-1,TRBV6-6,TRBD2,TGTGCCAGCAGTTACTCTAGCGGGGCGTACAATGAGCAGTTCTTC,CASSYSSGAYNEQFF
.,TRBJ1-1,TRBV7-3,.,TGTGCCAGCAGCTTAAGTCCGGGGAACACTGAAGCTTTCTTT,CASSLSPGNTEAFF